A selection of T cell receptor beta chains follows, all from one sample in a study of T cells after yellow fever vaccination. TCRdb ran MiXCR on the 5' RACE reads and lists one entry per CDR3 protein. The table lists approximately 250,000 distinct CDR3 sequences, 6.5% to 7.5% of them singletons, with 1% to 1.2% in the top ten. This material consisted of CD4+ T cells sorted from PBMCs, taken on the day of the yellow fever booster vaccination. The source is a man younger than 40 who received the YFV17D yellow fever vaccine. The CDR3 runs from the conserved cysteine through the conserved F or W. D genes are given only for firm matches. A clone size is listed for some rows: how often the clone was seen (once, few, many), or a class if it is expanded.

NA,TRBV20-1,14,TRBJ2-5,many,CSALVITGKETQYF,TGCAGTGCTCTGGTGATCACGGGGAAAGAGACCCAGTACTTC
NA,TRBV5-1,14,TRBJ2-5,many,CASSLGDFQETQYF,TGCGCCAGCAGCTTGGGGGACTTTCAAGAGACCCAGTACTTC
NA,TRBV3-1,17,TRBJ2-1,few,CASSQVLQGGIYNEQFF,TGTGCCAGCAGCCAAGTTCTCCAGGGTGGGATTTACAATGAGCAGTTCTTC
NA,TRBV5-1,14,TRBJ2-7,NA,CASSLVGQLGEQYF,TGCGCCAGCAGCTTGGTGGGGCAGCTCGGAGAGCAGTACTTC
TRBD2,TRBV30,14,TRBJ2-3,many,CAWSVGGSADTQYF,TGTGCCTGGAGTGTTGGCGGGAGTGCAGATACGCAGTATTTT
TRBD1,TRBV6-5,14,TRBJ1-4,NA,CASSSTGGREKLFF,TGTGCCAGCAGTTCCACAGGGGGCCGTGAAAAACTGTTTTTT
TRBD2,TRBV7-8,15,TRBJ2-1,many,CASAVASGSYNEQFF,TGTGCCTCTGCGGTAGCTAGCGGCTCCTACAATGAGCAGTTCTTC
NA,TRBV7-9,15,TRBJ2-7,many,CASSPGSQLPLEQYF,TGTGCCAGCAGCCCCGGGAGTCAGCTCCCTTTGGAGCAGTACTTC
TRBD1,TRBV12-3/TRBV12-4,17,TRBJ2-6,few,CASRATGGLGGANVLTF,TGTGCCAGCAGGGCCACAGGGGGCTTAGGTGGGGCCAACGTCCTGACTTTC
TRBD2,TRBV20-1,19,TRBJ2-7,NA,CSAPVQSSGKNIILYEQYF,TGCAGTGCCCCTGTACAATCTAGCGGGAAAAACATAATTCTCTACGAGCAGTACTTC
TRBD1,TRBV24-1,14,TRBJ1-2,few,CATPRQGPNYGYTF,TGTGCCACACCTCGACAGGGGCCTAACTATGGCTACACCTTC
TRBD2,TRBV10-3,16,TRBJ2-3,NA,CAISPGLAERTDTQYF,TGTGCCATCAGTCCCGGACTAGCAGAGAGGACAGATACGCAGTATTTT
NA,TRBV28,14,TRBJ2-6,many,CASSLVGGANVLTF,TGTGCCAGCAGTTTAGTTGGGGGGGCCAACGTCCTGACTTTC
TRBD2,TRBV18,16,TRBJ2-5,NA,CASSPPRLAGVETQYF,TGTGCCAGCTCACCACCGAGACTAGCGGGAGTAGAGACCCAGTACTTC
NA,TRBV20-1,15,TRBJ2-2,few,CSARVSGRNTGELFF,TGCAGTGCTAGGGTTAGCGGCCGGAACACCGGGGAGCTGTTTTTT
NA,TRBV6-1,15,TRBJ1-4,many,CASSFPGSTNEKLFF,TGTGCCAGCAGCTTTCCGGGATCAACTAATGAAAAACTGTTTTTT
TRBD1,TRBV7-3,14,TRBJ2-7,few,CASSQDRGYHEQYF,TGTGCCAGCAGCCAGGACAGGGGGTACCACGAGCAGTACTTC
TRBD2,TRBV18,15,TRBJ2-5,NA,CASSPIAGGRETQYF,TGTGCCAGCTCACCAATAGCGGGAGGCCGAGAGACCCAGTACTTC
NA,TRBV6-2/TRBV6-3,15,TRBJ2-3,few,CASSREIRSTDTQYF,TGTGCCAGCAGTCGCGAAATACGAAGCACAGATACGCAGTATTTT
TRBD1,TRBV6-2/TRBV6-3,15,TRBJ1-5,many,CASSYAEQGIWPQHF,TGTGCCAGCAGTTACGCCGAACAGGGGATTTGGCCCCAGCATTTT
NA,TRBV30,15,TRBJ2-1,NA,CAWSVRSIKVNEQFF,TGTGCCTGGAGTGTACGGTCCATCAAGGTCAATGAGCAGTTCTTC
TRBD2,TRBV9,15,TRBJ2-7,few,CASSGYSGSGYEQYF,TGTGCCAGCAGCGGATATAGCGGGAGTGGTTACGAGCAGTACTTC
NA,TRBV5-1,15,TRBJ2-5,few,CASRSLDVYQETQYF,TGCGCCAGCAGATCCTTAGACGTATACCAAGAGACCCAGTACTTC